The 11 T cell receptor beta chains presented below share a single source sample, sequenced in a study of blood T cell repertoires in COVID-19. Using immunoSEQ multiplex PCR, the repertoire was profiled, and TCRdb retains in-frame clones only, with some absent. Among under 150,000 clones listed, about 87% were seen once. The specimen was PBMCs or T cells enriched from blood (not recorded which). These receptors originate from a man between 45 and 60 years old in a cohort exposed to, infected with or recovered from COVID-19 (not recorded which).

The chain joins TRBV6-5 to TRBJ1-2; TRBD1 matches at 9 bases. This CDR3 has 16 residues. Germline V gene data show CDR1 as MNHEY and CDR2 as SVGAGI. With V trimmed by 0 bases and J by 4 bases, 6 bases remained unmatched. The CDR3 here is CASSYSGTGSSYGYTF. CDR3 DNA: TGTGCCAGCAGTTACTCTGGGACAGGGTCGAGCTATGGCTACACCTTC.

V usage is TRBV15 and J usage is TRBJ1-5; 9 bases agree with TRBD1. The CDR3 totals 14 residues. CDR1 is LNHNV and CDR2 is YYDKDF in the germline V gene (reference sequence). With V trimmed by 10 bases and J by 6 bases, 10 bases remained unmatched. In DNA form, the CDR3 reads TGTGCCATCGGGACAGGGCGGTTAGTTCAGCCCCAGCATTTT. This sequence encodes CAIGTGRLVQPQHF.

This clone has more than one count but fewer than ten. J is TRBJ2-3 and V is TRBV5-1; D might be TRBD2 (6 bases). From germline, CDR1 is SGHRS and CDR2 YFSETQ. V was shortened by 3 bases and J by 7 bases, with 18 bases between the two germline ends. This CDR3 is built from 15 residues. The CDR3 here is CASSSLVGSVNTQYF. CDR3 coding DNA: TGCGCCAGCAGCTCTCTTGTCGGGAGTGTAAATACGCAGTATTTT.

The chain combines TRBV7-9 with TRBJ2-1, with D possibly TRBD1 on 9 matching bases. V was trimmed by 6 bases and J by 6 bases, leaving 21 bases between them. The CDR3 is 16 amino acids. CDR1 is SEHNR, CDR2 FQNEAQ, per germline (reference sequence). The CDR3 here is CASRARQGGLGNEQFF. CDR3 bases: TGTGCCAGCAGGGCGCGACAGGGGGGACTAGGCAATGAGCAGTTCTTC.

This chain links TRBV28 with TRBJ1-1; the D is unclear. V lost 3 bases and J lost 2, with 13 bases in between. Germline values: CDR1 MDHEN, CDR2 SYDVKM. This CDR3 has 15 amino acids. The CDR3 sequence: CASSLSQYLNTEAFF. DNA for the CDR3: TGTGCCAGCAGTTTGTCCCAGTACCTTAACACTGAAGCTTTCTTT.

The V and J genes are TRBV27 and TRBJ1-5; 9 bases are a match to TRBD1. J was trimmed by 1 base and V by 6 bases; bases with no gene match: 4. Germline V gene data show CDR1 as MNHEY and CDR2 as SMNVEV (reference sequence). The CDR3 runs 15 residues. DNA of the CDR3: TGTGCCAGCAGGGGGACAGGGCCCAGCAATCAGCCCCAGCATTTT. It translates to CASRGTGPSNQPQHF.

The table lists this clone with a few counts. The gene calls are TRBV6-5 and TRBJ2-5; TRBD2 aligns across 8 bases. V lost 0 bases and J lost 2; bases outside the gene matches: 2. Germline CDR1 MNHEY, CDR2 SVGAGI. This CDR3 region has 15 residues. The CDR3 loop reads CASSYSSGGQETQYF. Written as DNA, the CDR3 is TGTGCCAGCAGTTACTCTTCGGGGGGGCAAGAGACCCAGTACTTC.

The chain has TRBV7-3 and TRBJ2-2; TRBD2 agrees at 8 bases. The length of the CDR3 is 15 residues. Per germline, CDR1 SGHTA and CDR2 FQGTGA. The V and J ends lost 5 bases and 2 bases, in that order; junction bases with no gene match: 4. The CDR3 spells CASSRAGGNTGELFF. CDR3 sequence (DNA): TGTGCCAGCAGCCGCGCGGGAGGCAACACCGGGGAGCTGTTTTTT.

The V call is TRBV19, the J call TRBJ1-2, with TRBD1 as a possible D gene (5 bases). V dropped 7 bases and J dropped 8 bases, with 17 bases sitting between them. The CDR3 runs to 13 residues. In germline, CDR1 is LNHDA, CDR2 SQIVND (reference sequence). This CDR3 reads CASTPLRGMGYTF. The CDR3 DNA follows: TGTGCCAGTACCCCCCTTCGGGGGATGGGCTACACCTTC.

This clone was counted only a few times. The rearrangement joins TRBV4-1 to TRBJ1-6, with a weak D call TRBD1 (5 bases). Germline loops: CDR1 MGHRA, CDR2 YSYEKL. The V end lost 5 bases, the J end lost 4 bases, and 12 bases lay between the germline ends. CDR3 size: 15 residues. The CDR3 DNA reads TGCGCCAGCAGCAAAAACAGGAATTATAATTCACCCCTCCACTTT. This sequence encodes CASSKNRNYNSPLHF.

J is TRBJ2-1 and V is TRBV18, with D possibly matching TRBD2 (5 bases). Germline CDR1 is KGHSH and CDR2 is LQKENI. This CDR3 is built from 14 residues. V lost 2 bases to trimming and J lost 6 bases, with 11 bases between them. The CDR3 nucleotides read TGTGCCAGCTCACCATTTAGCGCAGCCAATGAGCAGTTCTTC. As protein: CASSPFSAANEQFF.